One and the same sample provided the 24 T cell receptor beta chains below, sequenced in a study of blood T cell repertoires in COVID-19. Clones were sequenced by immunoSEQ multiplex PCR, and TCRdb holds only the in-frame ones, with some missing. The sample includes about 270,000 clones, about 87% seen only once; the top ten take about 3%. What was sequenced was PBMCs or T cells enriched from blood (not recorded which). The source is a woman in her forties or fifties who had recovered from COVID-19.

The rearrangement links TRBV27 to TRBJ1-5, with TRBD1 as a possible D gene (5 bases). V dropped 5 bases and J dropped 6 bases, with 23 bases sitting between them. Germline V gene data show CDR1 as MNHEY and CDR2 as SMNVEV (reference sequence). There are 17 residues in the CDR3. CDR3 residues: CASSRGSVGEVGQPQHF. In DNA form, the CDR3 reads TGTGCCAGCAGTCGAGGCTCGGTGGGGGAGGTTGGTCAGCCCCAGCATTTT.

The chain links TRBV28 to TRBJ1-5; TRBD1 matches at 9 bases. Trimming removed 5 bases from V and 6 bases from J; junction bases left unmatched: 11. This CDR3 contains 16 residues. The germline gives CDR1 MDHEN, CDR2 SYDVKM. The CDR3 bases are TGTGCCAGCAGTCCCATCACAGGGGGCGGTGGTCAGCCCCAGCATTTT. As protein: CASSPITGGGGQPQHF.

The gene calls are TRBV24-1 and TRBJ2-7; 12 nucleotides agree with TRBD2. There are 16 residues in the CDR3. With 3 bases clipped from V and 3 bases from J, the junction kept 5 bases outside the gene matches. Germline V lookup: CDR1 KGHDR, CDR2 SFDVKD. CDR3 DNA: TGTGCCACCAGTGATCCTTCTAGCGGGAGGGTCTACGAGCAGTACTTC. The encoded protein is CATSDPSSGRVYEQYF.

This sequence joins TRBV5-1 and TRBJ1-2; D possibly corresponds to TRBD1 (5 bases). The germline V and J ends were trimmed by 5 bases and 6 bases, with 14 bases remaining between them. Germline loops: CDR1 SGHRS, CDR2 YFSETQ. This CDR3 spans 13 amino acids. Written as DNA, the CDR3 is TGCGCCAGCAGGCCAGGGTCTGGGGATGGCTACACCTTC. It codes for CASRPGSGDGYTF.

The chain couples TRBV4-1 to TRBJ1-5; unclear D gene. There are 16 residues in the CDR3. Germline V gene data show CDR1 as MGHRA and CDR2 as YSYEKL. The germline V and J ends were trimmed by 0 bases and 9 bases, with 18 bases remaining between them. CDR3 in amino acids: CASSQEGSSGKLPQHF. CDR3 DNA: TGCGCCAGCAGCCAAGAAGGATCGTCCGGGAAGTTGCCCCAGCATTTT.

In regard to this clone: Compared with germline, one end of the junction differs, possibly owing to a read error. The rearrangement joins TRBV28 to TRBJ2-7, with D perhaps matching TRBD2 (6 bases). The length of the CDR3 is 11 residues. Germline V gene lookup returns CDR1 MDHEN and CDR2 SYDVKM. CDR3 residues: CASRAGLEEYF. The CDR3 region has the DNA TGTGCCAGCAGGGCGGGACTCGAGGAGTACTTC.

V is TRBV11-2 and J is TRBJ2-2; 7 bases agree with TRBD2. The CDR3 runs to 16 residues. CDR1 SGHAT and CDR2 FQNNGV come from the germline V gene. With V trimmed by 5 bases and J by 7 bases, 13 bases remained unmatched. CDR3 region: CASSPPSGTIGGELFF. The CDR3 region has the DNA TGTGCCAGCAGCCCCCCCTCCGGGACTATCGGCGGGGAGCTGTTTTTT. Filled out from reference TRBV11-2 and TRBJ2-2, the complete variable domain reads EAGVAQSPRYKIIEKRQSVAFWCNPISGHATLYWYQQILGQGPKLLIQFQNNGVVDDSQLPKDRFSAERLKGVDSTLKIQPAKLEDSAVYLCASSPPSGTIGGELFFGEGSRLTVL.

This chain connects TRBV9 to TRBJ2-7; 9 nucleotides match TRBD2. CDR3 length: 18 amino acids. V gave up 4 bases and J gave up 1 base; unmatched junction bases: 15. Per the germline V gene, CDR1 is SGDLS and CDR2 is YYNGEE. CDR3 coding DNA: TGTGCCAGCAGCTCGTCGGTCGCGGGAGGGCCGGGGTCCTACGAGCAGTACTTC. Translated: CASSSSVAGGPGSYEQYF.

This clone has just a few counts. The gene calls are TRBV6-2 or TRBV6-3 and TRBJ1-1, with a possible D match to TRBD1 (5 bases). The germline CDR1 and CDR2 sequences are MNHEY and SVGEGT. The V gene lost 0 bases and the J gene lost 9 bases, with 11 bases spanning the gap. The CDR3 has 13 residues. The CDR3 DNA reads TGTGCCAGCAGTTACTCGATGGACATACAAGCTTTCTTT. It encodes CASSYSMDIQAFF.

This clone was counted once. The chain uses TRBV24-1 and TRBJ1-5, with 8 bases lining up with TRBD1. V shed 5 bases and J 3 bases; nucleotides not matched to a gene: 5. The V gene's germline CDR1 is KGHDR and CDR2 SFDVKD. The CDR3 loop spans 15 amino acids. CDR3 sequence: CATSVGTGTNQPQHF. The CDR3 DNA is TGTGCCACCAGTGTTGGGACAGGTACCAATCAGCCCCAGCATTTT.

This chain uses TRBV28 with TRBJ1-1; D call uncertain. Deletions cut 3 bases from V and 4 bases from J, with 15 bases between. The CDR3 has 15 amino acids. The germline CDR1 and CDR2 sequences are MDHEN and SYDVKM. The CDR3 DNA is TGTGCCAGCAGTTTGGGGAGAGGGTTTCGCACTGAAGCTTTCTTT. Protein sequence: CASSLGRGFRTEAFF.

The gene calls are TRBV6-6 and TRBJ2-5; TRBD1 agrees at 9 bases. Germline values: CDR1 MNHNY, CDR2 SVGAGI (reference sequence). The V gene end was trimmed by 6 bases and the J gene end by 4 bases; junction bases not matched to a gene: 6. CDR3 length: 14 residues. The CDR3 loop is CASSRDRDGETQYF. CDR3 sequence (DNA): TGTGCCAGCAGCCGGGACAGGGATGGAGAGACCCAGTACTTC.

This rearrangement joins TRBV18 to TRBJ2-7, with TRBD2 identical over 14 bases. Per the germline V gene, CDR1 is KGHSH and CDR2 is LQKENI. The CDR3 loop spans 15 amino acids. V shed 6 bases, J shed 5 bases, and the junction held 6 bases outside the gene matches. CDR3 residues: CASSRLAGGGDEQYF. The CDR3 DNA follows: TGTGCCAGCTCCCGACTAGCGGGAGGGGGGGACGAGCAGTACTTC. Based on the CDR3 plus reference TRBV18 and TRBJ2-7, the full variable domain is NAGVMQNPRHLVRRRGQEARLRCSPMKGHSHVYWYRQLPEEGLKFMVYLQKENIIDESGMPKERFSAEFPKEGPSILRIQQVVRGDSAAYFCASSRLAGGGDEQYFGPGTRLTVT.

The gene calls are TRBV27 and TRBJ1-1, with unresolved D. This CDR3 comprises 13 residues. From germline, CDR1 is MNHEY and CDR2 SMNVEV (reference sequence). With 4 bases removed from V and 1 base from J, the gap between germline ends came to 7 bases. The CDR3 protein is CASSWSENTEAFF. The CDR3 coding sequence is TGTGCCAGCAGTTGGTCAGAGAACACTGAAGCTTTCTTT.

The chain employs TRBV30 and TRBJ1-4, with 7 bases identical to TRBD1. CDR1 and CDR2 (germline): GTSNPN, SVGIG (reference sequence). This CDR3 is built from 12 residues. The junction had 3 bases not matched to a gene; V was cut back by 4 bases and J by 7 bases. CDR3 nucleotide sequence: TGTGCCTGGACCGGGGACAGTGAAAAACTGTTTTTT. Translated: CAWTGDSEKLFF.

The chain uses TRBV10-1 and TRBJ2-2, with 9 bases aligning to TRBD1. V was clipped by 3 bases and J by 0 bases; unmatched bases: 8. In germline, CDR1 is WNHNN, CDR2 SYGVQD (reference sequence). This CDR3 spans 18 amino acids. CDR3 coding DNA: TGCGCCAGCAGTGAAAGGACAGGGGTACTACCGAACACCGGGGAGCTGTTTTTT. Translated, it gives CASSERTGVLPNTGELFF.

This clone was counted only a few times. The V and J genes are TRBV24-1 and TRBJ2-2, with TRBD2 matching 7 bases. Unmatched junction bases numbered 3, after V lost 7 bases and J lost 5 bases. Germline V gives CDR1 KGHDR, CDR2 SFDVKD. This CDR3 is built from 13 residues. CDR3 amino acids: CATRGRETGELFF. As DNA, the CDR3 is TGTGCCACCAGAGGGCGGGAGACCGGGGAGCTGTTTTTT.

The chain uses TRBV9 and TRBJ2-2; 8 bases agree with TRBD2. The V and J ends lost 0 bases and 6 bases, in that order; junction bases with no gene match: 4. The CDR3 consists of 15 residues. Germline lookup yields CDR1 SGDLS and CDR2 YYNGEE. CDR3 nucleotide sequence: TGTGCCAGCAGCGTAGGGGGGACTAGTTCCGGGGAGCTGTTTTTT. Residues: CASSVGGTSSGELFF.

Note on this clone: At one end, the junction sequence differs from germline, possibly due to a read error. The CDR3 DNA reads TGTGCCAGCAGTAATACTCAAGGACAGGGCAAGCAGCCCCAGCATTTT. Translation gives CASSNTQGQGKQPQHF. The genes are TRBV28 and TRBJ1-5; 8 bases fit TRBD1. The CDR3 sequence is 16 residues long. Per germline, CDR1 MDHEN and CDR2 SYDVKM.

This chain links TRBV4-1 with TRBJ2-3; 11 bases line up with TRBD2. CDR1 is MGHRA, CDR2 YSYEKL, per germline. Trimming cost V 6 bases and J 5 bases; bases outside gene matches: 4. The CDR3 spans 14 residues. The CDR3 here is CASSTSGSVDTQYF. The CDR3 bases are TGCGCCAGCAGTACTAGCGGGAGCGTAGATACGCAGTATTTT.

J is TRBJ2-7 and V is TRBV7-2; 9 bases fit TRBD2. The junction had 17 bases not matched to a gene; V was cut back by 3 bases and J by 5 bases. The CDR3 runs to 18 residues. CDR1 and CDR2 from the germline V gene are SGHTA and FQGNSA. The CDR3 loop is CASSFRGGASGTGDEQYF. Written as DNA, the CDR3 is TGTGCCAGCAGCTTCCGAGGAGGGGCTAGCGGGACCGGAGACGAGCAGTACTTC.

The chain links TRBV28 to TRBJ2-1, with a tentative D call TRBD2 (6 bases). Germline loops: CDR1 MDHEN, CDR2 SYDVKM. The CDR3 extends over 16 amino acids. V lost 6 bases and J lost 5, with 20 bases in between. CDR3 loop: CASSQSGLAKDNEQFF. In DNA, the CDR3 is TGTGCCAGCAGCCAATCGGGGCTAGCGAAAGACAATGAGCAGTTCTTC.

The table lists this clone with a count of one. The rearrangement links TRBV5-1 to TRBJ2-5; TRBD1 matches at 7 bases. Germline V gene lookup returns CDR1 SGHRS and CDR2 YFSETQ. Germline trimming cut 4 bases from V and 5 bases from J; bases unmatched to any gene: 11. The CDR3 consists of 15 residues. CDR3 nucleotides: TGCGCCAGCAGCCGAGAAAACAGGGGTCGGGAGACCCAGTACTTC. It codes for CASSRENRGRETQYF.

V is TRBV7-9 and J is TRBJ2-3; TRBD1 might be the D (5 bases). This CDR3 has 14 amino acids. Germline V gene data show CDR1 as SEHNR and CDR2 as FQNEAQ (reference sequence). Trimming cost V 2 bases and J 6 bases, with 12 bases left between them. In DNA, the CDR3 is TGTGCCAGCAGCTTATCTCAGGGTGGGGATACGCAGTATTTT. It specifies CASSLSQGGDTQYF.